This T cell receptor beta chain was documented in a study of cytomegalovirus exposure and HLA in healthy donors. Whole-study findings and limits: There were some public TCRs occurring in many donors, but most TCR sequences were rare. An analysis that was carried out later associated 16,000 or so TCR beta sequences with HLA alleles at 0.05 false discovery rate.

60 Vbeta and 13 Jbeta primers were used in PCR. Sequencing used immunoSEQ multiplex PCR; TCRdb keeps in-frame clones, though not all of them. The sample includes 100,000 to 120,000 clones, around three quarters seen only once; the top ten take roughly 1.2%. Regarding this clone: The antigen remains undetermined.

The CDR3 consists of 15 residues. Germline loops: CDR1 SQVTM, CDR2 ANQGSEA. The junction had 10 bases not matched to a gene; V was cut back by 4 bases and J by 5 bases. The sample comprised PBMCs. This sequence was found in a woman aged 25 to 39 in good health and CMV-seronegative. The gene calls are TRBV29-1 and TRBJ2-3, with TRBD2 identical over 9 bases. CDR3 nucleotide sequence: TGCAGCGTTGCATTCGCGGGGGGGCCGAAAGATACGCAGTATTTT. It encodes CSVAFAGGPKDTQYF.